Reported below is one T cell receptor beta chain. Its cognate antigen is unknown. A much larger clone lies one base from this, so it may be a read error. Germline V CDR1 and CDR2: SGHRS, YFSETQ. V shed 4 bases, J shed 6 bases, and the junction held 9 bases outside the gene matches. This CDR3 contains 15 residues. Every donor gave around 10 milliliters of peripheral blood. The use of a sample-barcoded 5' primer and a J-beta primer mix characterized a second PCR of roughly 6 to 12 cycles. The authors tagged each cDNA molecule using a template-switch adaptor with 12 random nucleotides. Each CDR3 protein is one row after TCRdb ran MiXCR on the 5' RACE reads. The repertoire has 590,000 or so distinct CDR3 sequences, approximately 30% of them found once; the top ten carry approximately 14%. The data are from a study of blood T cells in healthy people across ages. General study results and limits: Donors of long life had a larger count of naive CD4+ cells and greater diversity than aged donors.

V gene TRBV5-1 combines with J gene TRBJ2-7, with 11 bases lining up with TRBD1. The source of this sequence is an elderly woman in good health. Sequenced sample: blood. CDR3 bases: TGCGCCAGCAGCCGGGCAGGACAGGGGGCGTCCGAGCAGTACTTC. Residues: CASSRAGQGASEQYF.